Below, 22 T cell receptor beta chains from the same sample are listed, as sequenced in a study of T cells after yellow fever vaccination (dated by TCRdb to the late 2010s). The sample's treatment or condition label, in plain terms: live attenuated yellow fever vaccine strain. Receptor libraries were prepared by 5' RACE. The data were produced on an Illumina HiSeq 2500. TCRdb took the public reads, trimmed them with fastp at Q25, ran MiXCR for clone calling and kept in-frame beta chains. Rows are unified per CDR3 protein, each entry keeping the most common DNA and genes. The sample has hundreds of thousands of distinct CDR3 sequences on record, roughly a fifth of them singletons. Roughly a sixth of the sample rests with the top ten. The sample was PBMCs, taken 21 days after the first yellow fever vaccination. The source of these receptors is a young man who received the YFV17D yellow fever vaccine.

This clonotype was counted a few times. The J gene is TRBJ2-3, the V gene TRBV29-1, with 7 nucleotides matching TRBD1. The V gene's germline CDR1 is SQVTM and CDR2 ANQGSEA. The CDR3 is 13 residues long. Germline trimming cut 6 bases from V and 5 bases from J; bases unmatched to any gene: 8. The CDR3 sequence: CSVRDSSKDTQYF. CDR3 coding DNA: TGCAGCGTAAGGGACAGTTCGAAAGATACGCAGTATTTT.

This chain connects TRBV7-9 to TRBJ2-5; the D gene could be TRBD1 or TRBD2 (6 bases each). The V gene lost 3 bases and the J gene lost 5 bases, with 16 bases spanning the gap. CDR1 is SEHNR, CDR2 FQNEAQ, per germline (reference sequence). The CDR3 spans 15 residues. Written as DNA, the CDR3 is TGTGCCAGCAGCTTTCTAGAGGGGGGCCTCGAGACCCAGTACTTC. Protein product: CASSFLEGGLETQYF.

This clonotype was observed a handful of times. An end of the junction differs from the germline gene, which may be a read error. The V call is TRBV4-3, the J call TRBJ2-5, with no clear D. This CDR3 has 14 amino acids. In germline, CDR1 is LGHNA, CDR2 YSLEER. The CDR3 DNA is TGCGCCAGCAGCCAAGATCCAGGTTTAGAGCCCCAGTACTTC. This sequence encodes CASSQDPGLEPQYF.

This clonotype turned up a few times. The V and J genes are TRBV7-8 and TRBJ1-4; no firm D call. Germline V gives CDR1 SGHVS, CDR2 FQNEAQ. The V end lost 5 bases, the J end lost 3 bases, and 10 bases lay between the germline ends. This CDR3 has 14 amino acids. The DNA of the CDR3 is TGTGCCAGCAGCCTCGATCGGGCTAATGAAAAACTGTTTTTT. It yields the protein CASSLDRANEKLFF.

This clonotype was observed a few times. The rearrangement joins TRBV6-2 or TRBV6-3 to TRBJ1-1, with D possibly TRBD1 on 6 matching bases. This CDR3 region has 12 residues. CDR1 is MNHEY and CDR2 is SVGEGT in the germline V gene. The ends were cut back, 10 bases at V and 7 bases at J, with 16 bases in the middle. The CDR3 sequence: CATLQGGGEAFF. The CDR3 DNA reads TGTGCCACCTTACAGGGCGGCGGTGAAGCTTTCTTT.

The CDR3 is CASSQDRKRVEQFF. The CDR3 DNA follows: TGCGCCAGCAGCCAAGATCGTAAGCGGGTTGAGCAGTTCTTC. This rearrangement joins TRBV4-3 to TRBJ2-1, with D possibly TRBD2 on 6 matching bases. CDR3 length equals 14 residues. The V and J ends lost 0 bases and 9 bases respectively, with 12 bases between them. Germline CDR1 reads LGHNA; CDR2 reads YSLEER.

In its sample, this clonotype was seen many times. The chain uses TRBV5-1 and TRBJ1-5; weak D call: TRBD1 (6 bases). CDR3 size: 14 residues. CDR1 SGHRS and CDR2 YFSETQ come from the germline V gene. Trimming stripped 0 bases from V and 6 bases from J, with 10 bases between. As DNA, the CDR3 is TGCGCCAGCAGCTTGGAGGGGGACGGTCAGCCCCAGCATTTT. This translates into CASSLEGDGQPQHF.

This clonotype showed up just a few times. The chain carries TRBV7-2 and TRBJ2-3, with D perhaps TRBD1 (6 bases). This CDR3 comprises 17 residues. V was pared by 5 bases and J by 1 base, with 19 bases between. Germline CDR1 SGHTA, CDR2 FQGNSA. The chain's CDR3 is CASSGLTGMGRTDTQYF. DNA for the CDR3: TGTGCCAGCAGCGGTTTAACAGGGATGGGACGCACAGATACGCAGTATTTT.

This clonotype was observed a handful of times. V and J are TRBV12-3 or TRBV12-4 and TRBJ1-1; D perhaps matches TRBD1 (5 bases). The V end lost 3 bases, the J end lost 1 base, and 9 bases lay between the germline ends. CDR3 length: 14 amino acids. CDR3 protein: CASSFLGTNTEAFF. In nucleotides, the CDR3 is TGTGCCAGCAGTTTCTTAGGGACGAACACTGAAGCTTTCTTT.

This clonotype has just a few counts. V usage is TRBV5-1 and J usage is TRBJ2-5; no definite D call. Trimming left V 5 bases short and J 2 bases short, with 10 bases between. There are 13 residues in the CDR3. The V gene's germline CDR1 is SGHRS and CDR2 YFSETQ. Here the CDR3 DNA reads TGCGCCAGCAGTGTACAGCAACAAGAGACCCAGTACTTC. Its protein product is CASSVQQQETQYF.

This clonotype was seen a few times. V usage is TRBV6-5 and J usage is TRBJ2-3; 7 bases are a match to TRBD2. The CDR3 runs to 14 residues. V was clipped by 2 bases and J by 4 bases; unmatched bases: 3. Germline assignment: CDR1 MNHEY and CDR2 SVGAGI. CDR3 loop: CASSYRTRPDTQYF. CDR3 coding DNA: TGTGCCAGCAGTTACAGGACTAGACCAGATACGCAGTATTTT.

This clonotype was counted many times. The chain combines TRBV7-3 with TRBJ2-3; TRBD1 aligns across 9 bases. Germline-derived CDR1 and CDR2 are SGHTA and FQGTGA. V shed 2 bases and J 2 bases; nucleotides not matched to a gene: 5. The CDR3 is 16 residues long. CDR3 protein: CASSLLGQGYTDTQYF. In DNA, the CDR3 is TGTGCCAGCAGCTTATTGGGACAGGGATACACAGATACGCAGTATTTT.

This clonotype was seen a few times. The CDR3 DNA follows: TGTGCCAGCAGCCTCGGACAGGGAATCGACCAGTACTTC. Amino acids: CASSLGQGIDQYF. The chain combines TRBV12-3 or TRBV12-4 with TRBJ2-5; 8 nucleotides line up with TRBD1. Trimming removed 6 bases from V and 10 bases from J; junction bases left unmatched: 10. The CDR3 runs to 13 residues.

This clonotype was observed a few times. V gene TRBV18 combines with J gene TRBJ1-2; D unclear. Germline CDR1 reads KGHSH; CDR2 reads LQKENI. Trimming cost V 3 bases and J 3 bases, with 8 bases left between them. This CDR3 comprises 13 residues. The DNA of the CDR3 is TGTGCCAGCTCACCGGGAGAGGACTATGGCTACACCTTC. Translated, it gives CASSPGEDYGYTF.

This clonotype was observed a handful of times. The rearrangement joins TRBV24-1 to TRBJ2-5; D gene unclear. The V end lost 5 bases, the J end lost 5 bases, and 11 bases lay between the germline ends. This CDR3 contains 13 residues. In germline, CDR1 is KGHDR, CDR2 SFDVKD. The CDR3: CATSVSGAETQYF. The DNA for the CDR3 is TGTGCCACCAGTGTATCGGGCGCCGAGACCCAGTACTTC.

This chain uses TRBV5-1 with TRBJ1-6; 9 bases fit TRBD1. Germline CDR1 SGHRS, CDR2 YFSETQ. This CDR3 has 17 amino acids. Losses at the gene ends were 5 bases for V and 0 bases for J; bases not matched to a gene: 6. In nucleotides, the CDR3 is TGCGCCAGCAGGGACGGACAGGGGAGCTCCTATAATTCACCCCTCCACTTT. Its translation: CASRDGQGSSYNSPLHF.

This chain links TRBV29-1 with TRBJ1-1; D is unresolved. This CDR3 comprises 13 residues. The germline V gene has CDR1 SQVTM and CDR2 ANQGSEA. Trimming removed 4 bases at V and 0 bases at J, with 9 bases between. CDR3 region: CSVGRGLNTEAFF. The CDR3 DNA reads TGCAGCGTTGGGCGGGGATTGAACACTGAAGCTTTCTTT.

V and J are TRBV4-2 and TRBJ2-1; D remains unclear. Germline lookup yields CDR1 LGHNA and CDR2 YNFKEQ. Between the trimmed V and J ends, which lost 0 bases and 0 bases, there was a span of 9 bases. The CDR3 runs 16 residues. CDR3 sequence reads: CASSQEVRSSYNEQFF. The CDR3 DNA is TGTGCCAGCAGCCAAGAGGTCCGAAGCTCCTACAATGAGCAGTTCTTC.

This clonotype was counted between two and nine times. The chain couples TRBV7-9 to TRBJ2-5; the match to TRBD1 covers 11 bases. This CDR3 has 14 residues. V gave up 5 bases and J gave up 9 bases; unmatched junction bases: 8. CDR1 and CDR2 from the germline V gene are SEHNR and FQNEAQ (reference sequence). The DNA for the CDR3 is TGTGCCAGCAGCCGAGCCGGGACAGGGGGGCCCCAGTACTTC. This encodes CASSRAGTGGPQYF.

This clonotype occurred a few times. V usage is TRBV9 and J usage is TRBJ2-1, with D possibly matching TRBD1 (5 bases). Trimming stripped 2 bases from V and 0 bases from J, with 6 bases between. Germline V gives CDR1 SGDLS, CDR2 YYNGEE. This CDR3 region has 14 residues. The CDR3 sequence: CASSVDSSYNEQFF. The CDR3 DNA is TGTGCCAGCAGCGTCGACAGCTCCTACAATGAGCAGTTCTTC. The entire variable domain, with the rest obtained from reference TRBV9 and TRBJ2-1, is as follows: DSGVTQTPKHLITATGQRVTLRCSPRSGDLSVYWYQQSLDQGLQFLIQYYNGEERAKGNILERFSAQQFPDLHSELNLSSLELGDSALYFCASSVDSSYNEQFFGPGTRLTVL.

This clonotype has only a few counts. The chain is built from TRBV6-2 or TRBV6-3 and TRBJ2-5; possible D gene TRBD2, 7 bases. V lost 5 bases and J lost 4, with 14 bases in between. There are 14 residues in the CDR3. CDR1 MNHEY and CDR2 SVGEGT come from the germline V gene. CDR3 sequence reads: CASSPGGGPETQYF. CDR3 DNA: TGTGCCAGCAGTCCGGGCGGGGGCCCAGAGACCCAGTACTTC.

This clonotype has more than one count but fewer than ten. The CDR3: CASSDRYGELFF. CDR3 nucleotide sequence: TGTGCCAGCAGCGACCGTTACGGGGAGCTGTTTTTT. The chain carries TRBV7-9 and TRBJ2-2; D ambiguous. Germline values: CDR1 SEHNR, CDR2 FQNEAQ (reference sequence). This CDR3 has 12 residues. The germline V and J ends were trimmed by 5 bases and 7 bases, with 8 bases remaining between them.